This T cell receptor (beta chain) was recorded in a study of blood T cell repertoires in COVID-19 (dated by TCRdb to 2018 to 2020). Study-level background: Samples from collaborators originated in the United States, Italy and Spain and spanned both the acute and convalescent phases of COVID-19. The material from the prospective study consisted of cDNA or gDNA derived from T cells, B-cell-depleted T cells, or PBMCs. The repertoires were made available in a free public database intended to serve as a resource for research on the immune response to SARS-CoV-2. Nearly every sample came with metadata listing a de-identified subject ID, COVID-19 status, age in years and sex. Samples came from the ongoing ImmuneRACE study (first 160 participants) plus 1,254 subjects from 6 global collaborators. HLA class I and class II types, where available, came from metadata supplied by the sample provider rather than from assay-based typing. Subjects who had been exposed to COVID-19, were actively infected with it, or had recovered from it provided the deeply sampled blood TCRbeta repertoires that made up the dataset.

V is pared back by 4 bases and J by 0 bases, with 9 bases lying between the germline termini. The CDR3, cysteine through phenylalanine, is 15 amino acids long. Only the CDR3 region is kept as DNA, spanning 45 bases read in frame from base 1. For CDR1 and CDR2, the germline V gene lists MGHRA and YSYEKL. Notes on this clone: The clone's antigen remains unknown. Base-call qualities are not available, and no considerably larger clone is one nucleotide away.

TCRbeta CDR3 regions were amplified from genomic DNA by means of the immunoSEQ Assay, a bias-controlled multiplex PCR. As for how the authors treated the data: The number of nucleated cells in each sample was estimated from the amplification of reference gene primers within the assay. Sequence reads were collapsed and filtered to measure the absolute abundance of every unique TCRbeta CDR3 rearrangement. For each sample, productive Simpson clonality was calculated as the square root of Simpson's diversity index across productive rearrangements. As stored in TCRdb, this immuneACCESS dataset retains in-frame rearrangements with V and J assigned. A fraction of the clones does not appear; measured against another copy, unresolved V genes explain less than half of the discrepancy, and the remainder lacks a known reason. For V, J and clone size, that table is used; D and trimming come from the DNA. For this sample there are some 68,000 clones; 89% appear just once. The ten largest account for roughly 7.6% of the sample.

Whole blood was collected in K2EDTA tubes by collaborating institutions according to the institutions' own protocols. For TCRbeta analysis, collaborator samples were shipped as frozen whole blood, as isolated PBMCs, or as DNA extracted from either sample type. The paper's findings and limits, for the study overall: Clinical and demographic metadata were provided uncurated, with the amount varying by source and participant.

Recombination connected TRBV4-1 to TRBJ1-4, with TRBD1 perhaps the D gene, on 6 matching bases. The receptor was isolated from a man aged 45-65 years with active COVID-19. The sequencing sample was made of peripheral blood. The DNA is TGCGCCAGCAGCCTACGACAGGCAACTAATGAAAAACTGTTTTTT. This gives the protein CASSLRQATNEKLFF.